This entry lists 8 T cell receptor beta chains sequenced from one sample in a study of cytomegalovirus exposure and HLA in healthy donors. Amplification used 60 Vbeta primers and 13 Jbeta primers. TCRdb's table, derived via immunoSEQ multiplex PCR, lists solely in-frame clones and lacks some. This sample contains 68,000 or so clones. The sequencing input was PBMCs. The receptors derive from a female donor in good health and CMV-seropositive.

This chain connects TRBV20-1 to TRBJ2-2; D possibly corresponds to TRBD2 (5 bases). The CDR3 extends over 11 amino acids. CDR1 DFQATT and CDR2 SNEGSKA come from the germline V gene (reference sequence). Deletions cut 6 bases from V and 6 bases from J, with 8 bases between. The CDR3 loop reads CSAGVPGELFF. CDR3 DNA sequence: TGCAGTGCCGGGGTCCCCGGGGAGCTGTTTTTT.

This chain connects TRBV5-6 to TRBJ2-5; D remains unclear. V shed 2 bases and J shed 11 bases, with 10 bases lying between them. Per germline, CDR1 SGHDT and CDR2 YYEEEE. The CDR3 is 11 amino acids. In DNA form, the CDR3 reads TGTGCCAGCAGCTTTACTCAAGAGCAGTACTTC. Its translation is CASSFTQEQYF.

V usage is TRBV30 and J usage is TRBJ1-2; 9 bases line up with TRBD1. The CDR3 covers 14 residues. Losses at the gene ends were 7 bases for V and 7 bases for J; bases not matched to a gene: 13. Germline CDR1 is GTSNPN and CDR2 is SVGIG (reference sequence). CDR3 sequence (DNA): TGTGCCTTCCAAACAGGGGGCTGGCTGCTTGGCTACACCTTC. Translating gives CAFQTGGWLLGYTF. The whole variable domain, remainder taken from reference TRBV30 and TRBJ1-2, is SQTIHQWPATLVQPVGSPLSLECTVEGTSNPNLYWYRQAAGRGLQLLFYSVGIGQISSEVPQNLSASRPQDRQFILSSKKLLLSDSGFYLCAFQTGGWLLGYTFGSGTRLTVV.

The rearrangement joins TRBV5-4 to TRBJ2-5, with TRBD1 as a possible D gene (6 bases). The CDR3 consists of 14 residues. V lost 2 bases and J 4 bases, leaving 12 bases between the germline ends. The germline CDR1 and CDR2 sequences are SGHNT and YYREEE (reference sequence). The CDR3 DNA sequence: TGTGCCAGCAGCTTATCAGGGGCCGGAGAGACCCAGTACTTC. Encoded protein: CASSLSGAGETQYF.

In nucleotides, the CDR3 is TGTGCCAGTAGTACTGGGACAGGGGGTAGGGAAAAACTGTTTTTT. It yields the protein CASSTGTGGREKLFF. The J gene is TRBJ1-4, the V gene TRBV19; 11 nucleotides agree with TRBD1. The CDR3 is 15 residues long. V gave up 4 bases and J gave up 8 bases; unmatched junction bases: 6. CDR1 LNHDA and CDR2 SQIVND come from the germline V gene (reference sequence).

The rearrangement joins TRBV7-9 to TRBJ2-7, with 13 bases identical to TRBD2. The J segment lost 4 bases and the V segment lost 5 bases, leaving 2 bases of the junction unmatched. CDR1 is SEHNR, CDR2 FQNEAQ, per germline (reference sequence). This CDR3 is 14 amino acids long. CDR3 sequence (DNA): TGTGCCAGCAGCGAGACTAGCGGGAGGTACGAGCAGTACTTC. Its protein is CASSETSGRYEQYF.

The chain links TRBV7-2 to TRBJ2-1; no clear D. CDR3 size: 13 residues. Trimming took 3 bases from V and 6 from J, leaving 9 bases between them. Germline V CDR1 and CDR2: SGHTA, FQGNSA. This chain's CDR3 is CASSFPPSNEQFF. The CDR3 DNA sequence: TGTGCCAGCAGCTTCCCCCCGAGCAATGAGCAGTTCTTC. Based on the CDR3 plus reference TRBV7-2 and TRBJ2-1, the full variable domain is GAGVSQSPSNKVTEKGKDVELRCDPISGHTALYWYRQSLGQGLEFLIYFQGNSAPDKSGLPSDRFSAERTGGSVSTLTIQRTQQEDSAVYLCASSFPPSNEQFFGPGTRLTVL.

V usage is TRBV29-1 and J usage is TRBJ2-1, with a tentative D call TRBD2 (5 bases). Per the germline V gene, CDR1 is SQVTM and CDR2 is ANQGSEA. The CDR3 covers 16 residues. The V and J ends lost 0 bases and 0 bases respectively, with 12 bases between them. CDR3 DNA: TGCAGCGTTGAAGAACGGTCCGGGGTCTCCTACAATGAGCAGTTCTTC. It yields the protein CSVEERSGVSYNEQFF.